This is a list of T cell receptor beta chains from one sample in a study of control samples from healthy donors and cancer patients. Here immunoSEQ multiplex PCR was the method, and the copy in TCRdb shows in-frame clones only, minus some. The sample yields about 34,000 clones, 86% seen once. The material sequenced was PBMCs. The source is a woman between 35 and 50 years old with lung cancer. Both conserved end residues are part of each CDR3. Fields, in order: V gene, J gene, D gene, clone size, CDR3 DNA, CDR3 protein. D genes are given only for firm matches. Where a row states a size, it is once, few, many or the class of an expanded clone; other rows omit it.

TRBV19	TRBJ1-1	.	.	TGTGCCAGTAGGAGGGGTGATGTGGCTGAAGCTTTCTTT	CASRRGDVAEAFF
TRBV28	TRBJ1-4	.	.	TGTGCCAGCAGTTTCCTGCAGGGTCTTGCTAATGAAAAACTGTTTTTT	CASSFLQGLANEKLFF
TRBV29-1	TRBJ2-1	TRBD2	.	TGCAGCGCAGCGGGGGGCTCCTACAATGAGCAGTTCTTC	CSAAGGSYNEQFF
TRBV19	TRBJ2-5	TRBD2	.	TGTGCCAGTAGCCAGACTAGCGGGGCCCCAGAGACCCAGTACTTC	CASSQTSGAPETQYF
TRBV30	TRBJ1-1	TRBD1	.	TGTGCCTGGAGTCCCGGACAGGCAATGGGGACTGAAGCTTTCTTT	CAWSPGQAMGTEAFF
TRBV12-3/TRBV12-4	TRBJ1-6	TRBD1	.	TGTGCCAGCAGTCCGGGACAGAATTCACCCCTCCACTTT	CASSPGQNSPLHF
TRBV7-9	TRBJ1-1	.	.	TGTGCCAGCAGCTTAGATCGGATTGCGAACACTGAAGCTTTCTTT	CASSLDRIANTEAFF
TRBV24-1	TRBJ1-2	TRBD1	.	TGTGCCACCAGTGATTCCAGGGGGCGGGGTGGCTACACCTTC	CATSDSRGRGGYTF
TRBV7-8	TRBJ2-5	TRBD2	.	TGTGCCAGCAGCTGGGGACTAGCGGGGGTCCAAGAGACCCAGTACTTC	CASSWGLAGVQETQYF
TRBV6-1	TRBJ2-3	.	.	TGTGCCAGCAGCCTGGACGGAAACACAGATACGCAGTATTTT	CASSLDGNTDTQYF
TRBV19	TRBJ1-5	TRBD1	.	TGTGCCAGTAGTACACAGGGGGCCCAGCCCCAGCATTTT	CASSTQGAQPQHF
TRBV5-6	TRBJ2-4	.	.	TGTGCCAGCAGCTGGGGTTGGGGCAAAAACATTCAGTACTTC	CASSWGWGKNIQYF
TRBV28	TRBJ1-4	.	.	TGTGCCAGCAGTTTACGGCAGCACCTAAAACGGGGTGAAAAACTGTTTTTT	CASSLRQHLKRGEKLFF
TRBV28	TRBJ1-4	.	.	TGTGCCAGCAGTTTTGGGGCGAATGAAAAACTGTTTTTT	CASSFGANEKLFF
TRBV14	TRBJ1-1	TRBD1	.	TGTGCCAGCAGCCAACCTGGAAGGGGGCCGACTGAAGCTTTCTTT	CASSQPGRGPTEAFF
TRBV6-5	TRBJ2-5	.	once	TGTGCCAGCAGTTACACGGGGGGCTGGGAGACCCAGTACTTC	CASSYTGGWETQYF
TRBV6-5	TRBJ2-7	.	.	TGTGCCAGCAGTTACTCGCAGGAGACCTACGAGCAGTACTTC	CASSYSQETYEQYF
TRBV3-1/TRBV3-2	TRBJ2-2	TRBD1	.	TGTGCCAGCAGCATGACAGGGGGTAGCGGGGAGCTGTTTTTT	CASSMTGGSGELFF
TRBV11-2	TRBJ1-2	.	.	TGTGCCAGCAGCACTGTGAACACAGGGTTTATGGATGGCTACACCTTC	CASSTVNTGFMDGYTF
TRBV30	TRBJ2-7	.	.	TGTGCCTGGAGGGGCCAGAGCTCCTACGAGCAGTACTTC	CAWRGQSSYEQYF
TRBV2	TRBJ1-5	.	.	TGTGCCAGCAAGGGGGGATTTAGCAATCAGCCCCAGCATTTT	CASKGGFSNQPQHF
TRBV5-5	TRBJ2-7	TRBD1	.	TGTGCCAGCAGCTGGCTTGGGACAGGGTCTTTGAACGAGCAGTACTTC	CASSWLGTGSLNEQYF
TRBV7-9	TRBJ2-5	TRBD1	.	TGTGCCAGCAGCTTAGAGTTGCCCAGGGGGCACTACTTC	CASSLELPRGHYF